Following are 16 T cell receptor beta chains from one sample sequenced in a study of early T cells in non-severe SARS-CoV-2 infection (dated by TCRdb to about 2021). The library came from 5' RACE. Sequencing was carried out with a NextSeq 500. In-frame beta chains were kept once TCRdb had trimmed the public reads at Q25 with fastp and called clones with MiXCR. One record per CDR3 amino acid sequence lists the most common genes and DNA. The sample data list around 100,000 distinct CDR3 sequences, and 16% of these were observed just once. The ten largest account for roughly 1.2% of the sample. Specimen: whole blood. The receptor set was obtained from an adult who was a healthcare worker with PCR-confirmed SARS-CoV-2 infection or an uninfected control (not recorded which).

This clonotype was observed many times. A read error may produce the germline difference seen at one junction end. The chain employs TRBV7-6 and TRBJ2-5; D ambiguous. Per germline, CDR1 SGHVS and CDR2 FNYEAQ. The CDR3 loop spans 12 amino acids. This chain's CDR3 is CASSLLQGTQYF. The CDR3 DNA is TGTGCCAGCAGCCTCCTACAAGGGACCCAGTACTTC.

This chain uses TRBV10-1 with TRBJ1-1; 11 bases match TRBD1. Germline assignment: CDR1 WNHNN and CDR2 SYGVQD (reference sequence). Germline trimming cut 5 bases from V and 8 bases from J; bases unmatched to any gene: 4. The CDR3 has 13 residues. Here the CDR3 DNA reads TGCGCCAGCAGTTTAGGGACAGGGGGAGAAGCTTTCTTT. As protein: CASSLGTGGEAFF.

The sample holds a few counts of this clonotype. This chain connects TRBV10-3 to TRBJ2-5; 7 nucleotides line up with TRBD1. The CDR3 loop spans 14 amino acids. Per the germline V gene, CDR1 is ENHRY and CDR2 is SYGVKD. J was trimmed by 1 base and V by 11 bases; bases with no gene match: 10. The CDR3 DNA reads as TGTGCCTCAAGGGGGCTCCTTGGCCAAGAGACCCAGTACTTC. This encodes CASRGLLGQETQYF.

The chain recombines TRBV28 with TRBJ2-7, with 8 bases lining up with TRBD1. CDR1 MDHEN and CDR2 SYDVKM come from the germline V gene. The J segment lost 7 bases and the V segment lost 3 bases, leaving 14 bases of the junction unmatched. The CDR3 is made up of 16 amino acids. CDR3: CASSLTPGQELGEQYF. The CDR3 DNA sequence: TGTGCCAGCAGTTTGACCCCGGGACAGGAGTTAGGGGAGCAGTACTTC.

This clonotype was detected a few times. The rearrangement uses TRBV7-2 and TRBJ2-1; the match to TRBD2 covers 14 bases. The J segment lost 9 bases and the V segment lost 5 bases, leaving 9 bases of the junction unmatched. This CDR3 region has 16 residues. The germline V gene has CDR1 SGHTA and CDR2 FQGNSA. CDR3 sequence (DNA): TGTGCCAGCAGCGCGCCCGGGACTAGCGGGAGAGGTGAGCAGTTCTTC. It encodes CASSAPGTSGRGEQFF. Full variable domain (missing parts from reference TRBV7-2 and TRBJ2-1): GAGVSQSPSNKVTEKGKDVELRCDPISGHTALYWYRQSLGQGLEFLIYFQGNSAPDKSGLPSDRFSAERTGGSVSTLTIQRTQQEDSAVYLCASSAPGTSGRGEQFFGPGTRLTVL.

This clonotype showed up many times. V and J are TRBV7-9 and TRBJ1-1; a weak D match, TRBD1 (5 bases). The CDR3 sequence is 15 residues long. The V and J ends lost 3 bases and 3 bases respectively, with 14 bases between them. CDR1 and CDR2 from the germline V gene are SEHNR and FQNEAQ (reference sequence). This CDR3 is CASSLGVGVDTEAFF. CDR3 sequence (DNA): TGTGCCAGCAGCTTGGGGGTTGGAGTCGACACTGAAGCTTTCTTT.

At least ten counts were recorded for this clonotype. The genes are TRBV6-1 and TRBJ2-1, with 8 positions matching TRBD1. The CDR3 spans 15 residues. CDR1 is MNHNS and CDR2 is SASEGT in the germline V gene. V was clipped by 4 bases and J by 5 bases; unmatched bases: 7. CDR3 protein: CASSARTGNNNEQFF. Here the CDR3 DNA reads TGTGCCAGCAGTGCCCGGACAGGGAACAACAATGAGCAGTTCTTC.

This clonotype was recorded at least ten times. The chain combines TRBV5-1 with TRBJ2-1, with 8 positions matching TRBD1. The germline CDR1 and CDR2 sequences are SGHRS and YFSETQ. J lost 5 bases, V lost 4 bases, and 11 bases had no gene match. CDR3 length equals 16 residues. The chain's CDR3 is CASSQMGQEGDNEQFF. CDR3 DNA sequence: TGCGCCAGCAGCCAAATGGGACAGGAAGGAGACAATGAGCAGTTCTTC.

The V and J genes are TRBV6-2 or TRBV6-3 and TRBJ2-3; TRBD2 aligns across 7 bases. The germline V gene encodes CDR1 MNHEY and CDR2 SVGEGT. The CDR3 totals 15 residues. The V gene end was trimmed by 0 bases and the J gene end by 5 bases; junction bases not matched to a gene: 5. The CDR3 DNA reads TGTGCCAGCAGTTACTCGAATGGGGGGGAAGATACGCAGTATTTT. It codes for CASSYSNGGEDTQYF.

A few counts support this clonotype. This sequence joins TRBV11-2 and TRBJ2-6; D gene unclear. Trimming cost V 6 bases and J 0 bases, with 21 bases left between them. This CDR3 has 19 amino acids. The germline gives CDR1 SGHAT, CDR2 FQNNGV. The CDR3: CASRPLFVGQASGANVLTF. The CDR3 DNA reads TGTGCCAGCAGACCCCTTTTTGTAGGCCAAGCCTCTGGGGCCAACGTCCTGACTTTC. The full variable domain, rest sourced from reference TRBV11-2 and TRBJ2-6, is EAGVAQSPRYKIIEKRQSVAFWCNPISGHATLYWYQQILGQGPKLLIQFQNNGVVDDSQLPKDRFSAERLKGVDSTLKIQPAKLEDSAVYLCASRPLFVGQASGANVLTFGAGSRLTVL.

This clonotype was picked up many times. The rearrangement joins TRBV29-1 to TRBJ2-2; a weak D match, TRBD2 (6 bases). V was pared by 7 bases and J by 7 bases, with 13 bases between. The CDR3 loop spans 12 amino acids. Germline loops: CDR1 SQVTM, CDR2 ANQGSEA. CDR3 coding DNA: TGCAGCGGACTAGAGCTTAGCGGGGAGCTGTTTTTT. This gives the protein CSGLELSGELFF.

The J gene is TRBJ1-6, the V gene TRBV7-6; the D is unclear. V was trimmed by 1 base and J by 2 bases, leaving 3 bases between them. The CDR3 covers 14 residues. The V gene's germline CDR1 is SGHVS and CDR2 FNYEAQ. This CDR3 reads CASSLVPYNSPLHF. CDR3 coding DNA: TGTGCCAGCAGCTTAGTTCCCTATAATTCACCCCTCCACTTT. Together with reference TRBV7-6 and TRBJ1-6, the CDR3 gives the full variable domain: GAGVSQSPRYKVTKRGQDVALRCDPISGHVSLYWYRQALGQGPEFLTYFNYEAQQDKSGLPNDRFSAERPEGSISTLTIQRTEQRDSAMYRCASSLVPYNSPLHFGNGTRLTVT.

V and J are TRBV18 and TRBJ1-6, with TRBD1 matching over 7 bases. Germline V gene lookup returns CDR1 KGHSH and CDR2 LQKENI. Trimming removed 0 bases from V and 4 bases from J; junction bases left unmatched: 6. The CDR3 totals 17 residues. The DNA of the CDR3 is TGTGCCAGCTCACCACCCCCAGGGGGGGTGTATAATTCACCCCTCCACTTT. Translating gives CASSPPPGGVYNSPLHF.

On this clonotype: Germline is not matched at one junction end, which may reflect a read error. The chain employs TRBV18 and TRBJ2-7, with TRBD2 matching 7 bases. This CDR3 comprises 14 residues. Germline V gene lookup returns CDR1 KGHSH and CDR2 LQKENI. The chain's CDR3 is CAGSPRDYSYEQYF. The CDR3 DNA sequence: TGTGCCGGCTCACCAAGGGACTACTCCTACGAGCAGTACTTC.

Here the CDR3 DNA reads TGCGCCAGCAGCTTGGTGGGGACAGAAAACATTCAGTACTTC. As protein: CASSLVGTENIQYF. This chain connects TRBV5-1 to TRBJ2-4; the match to TRBD1 covers 7 bases. Germline loops: CDR1 SGHRS, CDR2 YFSETQ. With V trimmed by 0 bases and J by 5 bases, 2 bases remained unmatched. The length of the CDR3 is 14 residues.

This clonotype has only a few counts. The J gene is TRBJ2-7, the V gene TRBV12-2. TRBV12-2 is flagged as a pseudogene. The CDR3 is made up of 14 amino acids. The CDR3 reads CASRLEGRFYEQYF. CDR3 in DNA: TGTGCAAGTCGCTTAGAAGGGAGATTCTACGAGCAGTACTTC.